This entry describes one TCR beta chain. This sample stems from a study of graft-versus-host responses after intestinal transplantation. Looking at the study overall: Recipients obtained multivisceral, liver-intestinal, or isolated intestinal transplants. Every recipient had anti-thymocyte globulin induction and about three years of tacrolimus plus steroids.

Generated by immunoSEQ multiplex PCR, the TCRdb table keeps only in-frame clones and is missing some. The sample records thousands of clones, about 33% being singletons. V lost 7 bases to trimming and J lost 3 bases, with 16 bases between them. Germline CDR1 is SNHLY and CDR2 is FYNNEI. The CDR3 length is 15 residues. Responders that carried the CFSE label, approximately 200,000 of them, were plated with approximately 200,000 irradiated, violet-dye-labeled stimulator cells. Sequences were derived from alloreactive CD8+ T cells from a mixed lymphocyte reaction culture, sampled before transplantation. Subset described: CFSE-low proliferating T cells sorted from approximately 6-day pre-transplant mixed lymphocyte reaction (GvH or HvG direction). The chain joins TRBV2 to TRBJ1-3; possibly TRBD1 for D (5 bases). The source of this sequence is a human patient who was an organ donor for intestinal transplantation. The DNA for the CDR3 is TGTGCCAGCATGGGCAGGGAAGGTTATGGAAACACCATATATTTT. Its translation: CASMGREGYGNTIYF. Full variable domain (remainder filled in from reference TRBV2 and TRBJ1-3): EPEVTQTPSHQVTQMGQEVILRCVPISNHLYFYWYRQILGQKVEFLVSFYNNEISEKSEIFDDQFSVERPDGSNFTLKIRSTKLEDSAMYFCASMGREGYGNTIYFGEGSWLTVV.